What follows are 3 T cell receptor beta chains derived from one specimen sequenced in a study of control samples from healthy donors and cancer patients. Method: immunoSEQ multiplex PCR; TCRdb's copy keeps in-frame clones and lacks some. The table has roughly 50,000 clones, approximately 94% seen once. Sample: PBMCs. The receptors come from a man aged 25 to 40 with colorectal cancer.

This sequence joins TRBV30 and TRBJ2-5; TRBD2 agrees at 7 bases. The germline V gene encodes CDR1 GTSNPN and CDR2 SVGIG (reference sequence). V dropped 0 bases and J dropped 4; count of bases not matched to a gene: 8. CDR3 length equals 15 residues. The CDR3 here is CAWSVRISGSETQYF. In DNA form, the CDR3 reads TGTGCCTGGAGTGTACGGATTAGCGGGTCAGAGACCCAGTACTTC.

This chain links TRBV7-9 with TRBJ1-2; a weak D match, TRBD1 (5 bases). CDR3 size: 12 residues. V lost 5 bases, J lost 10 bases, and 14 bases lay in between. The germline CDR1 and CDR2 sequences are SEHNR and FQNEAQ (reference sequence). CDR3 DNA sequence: TGTGCCAGCAGCGGACGGGGGGTACCCTACACCTTC. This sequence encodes CASSGRGVPYTF.

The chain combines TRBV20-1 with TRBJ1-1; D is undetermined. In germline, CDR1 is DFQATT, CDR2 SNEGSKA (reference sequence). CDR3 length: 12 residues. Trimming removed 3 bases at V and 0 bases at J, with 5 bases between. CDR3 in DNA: TGCAGTGCTAGTTATATGAACACTGAAGCTTTCTTT. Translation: CSASYMNTEAFF.